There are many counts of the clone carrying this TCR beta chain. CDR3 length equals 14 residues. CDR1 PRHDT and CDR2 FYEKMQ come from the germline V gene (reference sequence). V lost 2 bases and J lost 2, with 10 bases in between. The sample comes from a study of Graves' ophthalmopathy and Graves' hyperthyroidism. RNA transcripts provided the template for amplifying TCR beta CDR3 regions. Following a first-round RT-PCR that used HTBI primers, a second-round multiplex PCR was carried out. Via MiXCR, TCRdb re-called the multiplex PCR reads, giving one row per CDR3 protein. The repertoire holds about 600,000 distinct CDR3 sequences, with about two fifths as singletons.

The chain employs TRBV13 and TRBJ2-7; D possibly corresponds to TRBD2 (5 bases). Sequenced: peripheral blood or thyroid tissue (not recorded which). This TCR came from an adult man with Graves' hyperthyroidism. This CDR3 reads CASSLRLIAYEQYF. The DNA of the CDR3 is TGTGCCAGCAGCTTAAGACTAATTGCCTACGAGCAGTACTTC.